This T cell receptor beta chain originates from a study of CD8 T cells in Susac syndrome. Germline CDR1 KGHSH, CDR2 LQKENI. The CDR3 runs to 15 residues. V shed 0 bases, J shed 4 bases, and the junction held 2 bases outside the gene matches. RNA, at roughly 0.5 to 1 ug, was reverse transcribed with random hexamers. TCRdb independently ran MiXCR on the immunoSEQ multiplex PCR reads; one entry per CDR3 protein. Among roughly 120,000 distinct CDR3 sequences listed, less than 95% were seen once. The sample taken for sequencing was CD4+ T cells from PBMCs. This chain joins TRBV18 and TRBJ1-4; 7 bases are shared with TRBD1. The source is a human donor in good health. CDR3 nucleotides: TGTGCCAGCTCACCACCGGGACAGATTAATGAAAAACTGTTTTTT. The encoded protein is CASSPPGQINEKLFF.